Listed below are T cell receptor beta chains from one sample, sequenced in a study of post-analysis software for immune sequencing data. A single record per CDR3 protein comes from TCRdb applying MiXCR to the PCR reads. This repertoire shows some 260,000 distinct CDR3 sequences, 35% to 40% found once; its top ten account for around 5%. Sequencing was done on a sample of blood. Every receptor here comes from a girl aged 10 to 17 with multiple sclerosis. CDR3s include the opening cysteine and the closing phenylalanine or tryptophan. A D gene is named only where the DNA matches it firmly.

d_call,v_call,cdr3_aa
NA,TRBV12-3/TRBV12-4,CASSLRANTQYF
NA,TRBV27,CASSSRGQGNEKLFF
TRBD1,TRBV7-2,CASSLGIEGAREQFF
NA,TRBV29-1,CSVCGTSLTDTQYF
TRBD1,TRBV11-2,CASSHRDRADEQYF
TRBD2,TRBV7-9,CASRAGRVGELFF
NA,TRBV7-7,CASSLALTGGNTGELFF
NA,TRBV29-1,CSALAAGTSNQPQHF
NA,TRBV14,CASSQGGSQPQHF
TRBD2,TRBV6-2/TRBV6-3,CASSYESGGPGMADTQYF
NA,TRBV2,CASRGLLTYNEQFF
TRBD1,TRBV10-3,CAISAIGQGPLNYGYTF
NA,TRBV3-1,CASSQRAYGYTF
TRBD1,TRBV6-6,CASSYSTGDVGEQFF
NA,TRBV7-9,CASSPMGDTQYF
NA,TRBV6-5,CASSYPPEGQGEQYF
TRBD1,TRBV5-1,CASSFQGAGTEAFF
NA,TRBV5-5,CASSDRDGRYEQYF
NA,TRBV5-6,CASSTWDTIYF
TRBD1,TRBV3-1,CASSRTQGTEAFF
NA,TRBV5-6,CANSLDGAGGYLTEAFF
NA,TRBV28,CASSSNLGSRQPQHF
TRBD1,TRBV12-3/TRBV12-4,CASSYRGPDTEAFF
TRBD1,TRBV10-1,CASSESTGGITDTQYF